This TCR beta chain was found in a study of blood T cell repertoires in COVID-19. Enrollees, roughly 18 to 95 years old, lived in about two dozen US areas. Cohorts were based on clinical histories the participants reported. In the authors' workflow: It was from reference gene primer amplification that nucleated cell counts were estimated. Assay: immunoSEQ multiplex PCR; the TCRdb copy retains only in-frame clones and omits some. Clone size and the V and J calls come from that table; the DNA yielded D and trimming. The data hold over 200,000 clones, with roughly 80% observed a single time. The sequence was collected from a man aged 55 to 69 who had recovered from COVID-19. Sequencing was done on a sample of PBMCs or T cells enriched from blood (not recorded which).

CDR3 DNA: TGTGCCAGCTCACAAGGGACTGATGAAAAACTGTTTTTT. Translation gives CASSQGTDEKLFF. The chain combines TRBV18 with TRBJ1-4; a possible D gene is TRBD1 (5 bases). CDR1 is KGHSH and CDR2 is LQKENI in the germline V gene. V lost 4 bases, J lost 6 bases, and 9 bases lay in between. The CDR3 has 13 residues.